These 23 T cell receptor beta chains share one sample of origin, sequenced in a study of PD-1 blockade in classical Hodgkin lymphoma. Assay used: immunoSEQ multiplex PCR; TCRdb lists only in-frame clones, some missing. The sample includes approximately 20,000 clones, less than 85% seen only once; the top ten take roughly 2.6%. Documented time point: cycle 4 day 1 (C4D1), after 6 weeks of nivolumab. All patients relapsed after autologous stem cell transplantation, and brentuximab vedotin exposure varied. Starting with thawed PBMCs, CD4+ T cells were purified by magnetic negative selection. The material sequenced was CD4+ T cells from blood, taken before the fourth cycle of nivolumab. The receptor set was obtained from a human donor with classical Hodgkin lymphoma.

The chain employs TRBV5-1 and TRBJ2-5, with D maybe TRBD1 (5 bases). This CDR3 region has 14 residues. Per the germline V gene, CDR1 is SGHRS and CDR2 is YFSETQ. V was clipped by 2 bases and J by 0 bases, with 8 bases between them. CDR3 residues: CASSLRGYQETQYF. CDR3 nucleotides: TGCGCCAGCAGCTTAAGGGGTTACCAAGAGACCCAGTACTTC.

The rearrangement joins TRBV28 to TRBJ1-2; 9 bases agree with TRBD1. In germline, CDR1 is MDHEN, CDR2 SYDVKM. This CDR3 has 12 amino acids. Trimming removed 3 bases from V and 7 bases from J; junction bases left unmatched: 0. The CDR3 loop reads CASSLGQGGYTF. In DNA, the CDR3 is TGTGCCAGCAGTTTGGGACAGGGTGGCTACACCTTC.

For the CDR3, the DNA is TGCGCCAGCAGTGAGGACGGAGGCTCCTACAATGAGCAGTTCTTC. Its translation: CASSEDGGSYNEQFF. V gene TRBV10-1 combines with J gene TRBJ2-1, with D perhaps matching TRBD2 (5 bases). The CDR3 is made up of 15 amino acids. V was clipped by 2 bases and J by 0 bases, with 8 bases between them. The V gene's germline CDR1 is WNHNN and CDR2 SYGVQD (reference sequence).

This clone was counted once. The chain recombines TRBV25-1 with TRBJ2-3, with 9 bases identical to TRBD2. Losses at the gene ends were 5 bases for V and 0 bases for J; bases not matched to a gene: 6. This CDR3 region has 16 residues. Germline assignment: CDR1 MGHDK and CDR2 SYGVNS. CDR3 region: CASSRSSGASTDTQYF. Here the CDR3 DNA reads TGTGCCAGCAGTAGATCTAGCGGGGCCAGCACAGATACGCAGTATTTT.

The genes are TRBV5-4 and TRBJ2-3; 10 positions match TRBD2. The germline V gene has CDR1 SGHNT and CDR2 YYREEE (reference sequence). With V trimmed by 4 bases and J by 2 bases, 7 bases remained unmatched. The CDR3 extends over 16 amino acids. As DNA, the CDR3 is TGTGCCAGCAGCACCCGACTAGCGGGCTTCACAGATACGCAGTATTTT. The encoded protein is CASSTRLAGFTDTQYF.

The J gene is TRBJ2-2, the V gene TRBV5-1, with TRBD1 matching over 7 bases. V dropped 0 bases and J dropped 3; count of bases not matched to a gene: 5. The CDR3 runs to 16 residues. Germline V CDR1 and CDR2: SGHRS, YFSETQ. The CDR3 sequence: CASSLDWTGDTGELFF. In DNA form, the CDR3 reads TGCGCCAGCAGCTTGGACTGGACAGGAGACACCGGGGAGCTGTTTTTT.

The J gene is TRBJ2-7, the V gene TRBV6-1; a weak D match, TRBD2 (5 bases). The germline CDR1 and CDR2 sequences are MNHNS and SASEGT. CDR3 length: 16 residues. Trimming took off 4 bases at V and 4 bases at J, with 20 bases between the two ends. The CDR3 nucleotides are TGTGCCAGCAGTGGGGTCGGAGGCGGTTTGGGGTACGAGCAGTACTTC. Translation: CASSGVGGGLGYEQYF.

The V and J genes are TRBV29-1 and TRBJ2-1; TRBD1 matches 8 bases. The trim removed 7 bases at V and 6 bases at J, leaving 5 bases unmatched. This CDR3 is 12 amino acids long. Germline V lookup: CDR1 SQVTM, CDR2 ANQGSEA. The CDR3 region has the DNA TGCAGCGCCGACAGGGGAAGCAATGAGCAGTTCTTC. This codes for CSADRGSNEQFF.

The chain carries TRBV6-5 and TRBJ2-5; no clear D gene. The ends were cut back, 0 bases at V and 4 bases at J, with 9 bases in the middle. Germline V lookup: CDR1 MNHEY, CDR2 SVGAGI. The CDR3 length is 14 residues. This CDR3 is CASSYSFQRETQYF. The CDR3 nucleotides read TGTGCCAGCAGTTACTCGTTCCAACGAGAGACCCAGTACTTC.

This rearrangement joins TRBV21-1 to TRBJ1-5. TRBV21-1 represents a pseudogene. CDR3 size: 14 residues. The CDR3: CASSLLSGDQPQHF. The CDR3, as DNA: TGTGCCAGCAGCTTACTATCGGGCGATCAGCCCCAGCATTTT.

The rearrangement links TRBV7-6 to TRBJ2-5; tentative D call: TRBD1 (6 bases). The ends were cut back, 1 base at V and 2 bases at J, with 17 bases in the middle. This CDR3 has 17 residues. Germline loops: CDR1 SGHVS, CDR2 FNYEAQ. The CDR3: CASSLGAPSGQQETQYF. CDR3 nucleotide sequence: TGTGCCAGCAGCTTAGGGGCCCCCTCCGGACAGCAAGAGACCCAGTACTTC. Looking up the rest from reference TRBV7-6 and TRBJ2-5 gives the full variable domain: GAGVSQSPRYKVTKRGQDVALRCDPISGHVSLYWYRQALGQGPEFLTYFNYEAQQDKSGLPNDRFSAERPEGSISTLTIQRTEQRDSAMYRCASSLGAPSGQQETQYFGPGTRLLVL.

This chain uses TRBV10-3 with TRBJ2-1, with D perhaps matching TRBD2 (5 bases). V lost 2 bases and J lost 10, with 15 bases in between. CDR1 ENHRY and CDR2 SYGVKD come from the germline V gene. The CDR3 is 14 residues long. The CDR3 loop reads CAISETSYNGEQFF. The DNA of the CDR3 is TGTGCCATCAGTGAGACTAGTTATAATGGCGAGCAGTTCTTC.

The CDR3 sequence: CASRLPPDTQYF. The CDR3 region has the DNA TGTGCCAGCAGACTCCCCCCAGATACGCAGTATTTT. This chain joins TRBV5-4 and TRBJ2-3; D not certain. The germline V and J ends were trimmed by 5 bases and 4 bases, with 8 bases remaining between them. Germline V gene sequence: CDR1 SGHNT, CDR2 YYREEE (reference sequence). The CDR3 runs 12 residues.

This chain joins TRBV6-1 and TRBJ2-7; the match to TRBD1 covers 8 bases. J gave up 4 bases and V 5 bases, and 10 bases lay outside the gene matches. Germline CDR1 is MNHNS and CDR2 is SASEGT. This CDR3 comprises 15 residues. As DNA, the CDR3 is TGTGCCAGCAGTACCTCCGGGACAGGAGGATACGAGCAGTACTTC. Its protein is CASSTSGTGGYEQYF.

This clone was counted once. The chain has TRBV5-1 and TRBJ2-3; the D gene is possibly TRBD1 (6 bases). Trimming took off 1 base at V and 6 bases at J, with 12 bases between the two ends. CDR1 SGHRS and CDR2 YFSETQ come from the germline V gene. The CDR3 length is 14 residues. CDR3 sequence (DNA): TGCGCCAGCAGCTTGACAGGGAGTGCGGATACGCAGTATTTT. This sequence encodes CASSLTGSADTQYF. The whole variable domain, filled in from reference TRBV5-1 and TRBJ2-3, reads KAGVTQTPRYLIKTRGQQVTLSCSPISGHRSVSWYQQTPGQGLQFLFEYFSETQRNKGNFPGRFSGRQFSNSRSEMNVSTLELGDSALYLCASSLTGSADTQYFGPGTRLTVL.

The rearrangement joins TRBV9 to TRBJ2-2; 7 nucleotides agree with TRBD2. With 0 bases clipped from V and 4 bases from J, the junction kept 6 bases outside the gene matches. Germline V gene sequence: CDR1 SGDLS, CDR2 YYNGEE. The CDR3 covers 16 residues. CDR3: CASSVGGGPGTGELFF. CDR3 nucleotide sequence: TGTGCCAGCAGCGTAGGGGGGGGACCTGGCACCGGGGAGCTGTTTTTT.

The chain joins TRBV6-5 to TRBJ1-3; D gene unclear. Germline lookup yields CDR1 MNHEY and CDR2 SVGAGI. The V end lost 2 bases, the J end lost 0 bases, and 11 bases lay between the germline ends. CDR3 length equals 16 residues. CDR3 loop: CASSYTGPSSGNTIYF. The CDR3 nucleotides read TGTGCCAGCAGTTACACCGGACCGTCCTCTGGAAACACCATATATTTT.

The chain is built from TRBV9 and TRBJ2-1, with D maybe TRBD2 (5 bases). Per germline, CDR1 SGDLS and CDR2 YYNGEE. Trimming pared 4 bases from V and 5 bases from J, leaving 19 bases between. The CDR3 consists of 16 residues. CDR3 sequence reads: CASSFRGGGIDNEQFF. The CDR3 region has the DNA TGTGCCAGCAGCTTTAGAGGAGGAGGAATTGACAATGAGCAGTTCTTC. Supplemented by reference TRBV9 and TRBJ2-1, the full variable domain reads DSGVTQTPKHLITATGQRVTLRCSPRSGDLSVYWYQQSLDQGLQFLIQYYNGEERAKGNILERFSAQQFPDLHSELNLSSLELGDSALYFCASSFRGGGIDNEQFFGPGTRLTVL.

The chain couples TRBV5-5 to TRBJ2-3, with D possibly TRBD2 on 6 matching bases. V lost 2 bases and J 14 bases, leaving 21 bases between the germline ends. Per germline, CDR1 SGHKS and CDR2 YYEKEE (reference sequence). The CDR3 runs to 14 residues. CDR3 amino acids: CASSFGLANELRYF. DNA for the CDR3: TGTGCCAGCAGCTTCGGGCTAGCGAACGAACTTAGGTATTTT. The full variable domain, in which reference TRBV5-5 and TRBJ2-3 provide the parts outside the CDR3, is DAGVTQSPTHLIKTRGQQVTLRCSPISGHKSVSWYQQVLGQGPQFIFQYYEKEERGRGNFPDRFSARQFPNYSSELNVNALLLGDSALYLCASSFGLANELRYFGPGTRLTVL.

V usage is TRBV4-1 and J usage is TRBJ2-5, with 9 bases that match TRBD1. V trimming: 3 bases; J trimming: 2 bases; junction bases outside the gene matches: 19. The CDR3 consists of 20 residues. Germline lookup yields CDR1 MGHRA and CDR2 YSYEKL. The CDR3 bases are TGCGCCAGCAGCCACGAACGGCACCGGACAGGGGCGGTAGGGCAAGAGACCCAGTACTTC. This sequence encodes CASSHERHRTGAVGQETQYF.

This clone has a handful of counts. The chain recombines TRBV18 with TRBJ2-2; the D is unclear. The CDR3 is 14 residues long. Trimming removed 1 base at V and 7 bases at J, with 10 bases between. Germline CDR1 reads KGHSH; CDR2 reads LQKENI. This chain's CDR3 is CASSPRTDYGELFF. CDR3 sequence (DNA): TGTGCCAGCTCACCACGGACGGATTACGGGGAGCTGTTTTTT.

V usage is TRBV6-5 and J usage is TRBJ2-3; TRBD1 matches at 7 bases. The germline V gene has CDR1 MNHEY and CDR2 SVGAGI. After removal of 6 bases from V and 0 bases from J, the junction contained 6 bases not matched to a gene. This CDR3 is built from 15 residues. CDR3 DNA: TGTGCCAGCAGCTCCAGGGACAGCAGCACAGATACGCAGTATTTT. It encodes CASSSRDSSTDTQYF.

This sequence joins TRBV5-4 and TRBJ1-2; TRBD1 agrees at 7 bases. The CDR3 has 13 amino acids. The V segment lost 2 bases and the J segment 13 bases; nucleotides outside the gene matches: 11. Germline V gene data show CDR1 as SGHNT and CDR2 as YYREEE (reference sequence). CDR3 region: CASSFRDTGATTF. CDR3 DNA: TGTGCCAGCAGCTTTAGAGATACAGGGGCAACCACCTTC.